This section outlines one T cell receptor (beta chain) sequence together with its context. The antigen is unknown. The CDR3 is 15 amino acids. Germline lookup yields CDR1 MNHEY and CDR2 SVGEGT. V trimming: 6 bases; J trimming: 4 bases; junction bases outside the gene matches: 6. This sample was included in a study of blood T cells in healthy people across ages. It was with a sample-barcoded 5' primer and a J-beta primer mix that a second PCR of roughly 7 to 12 cycles was run. Every molecule of cDNA carried a tag from a template-switch adaptor with 12 random nucleotides. MiXCR, applied by TCRdb to the 5' RACE reads, yields one record per CDR3 protein. Of about 800,000 distinct CDR3 sequences in the sample, about 45% were seen once. Study-wide points: Versus aged donors, long-lived donors had higher diversity and more naive CD4+ cells.

The receptor comes from an elderly man in good health. The rearrangement uses TRBV6-2 or TRBV6-3 and TRBJ2-7; 13 nucleotides match TRBD2. The sequenced sample consisted of blood. This CDR3 reads CASSEGLAGYYEQYF. The CDR3 DNA follows: TGTGCCAGCAGCGAGGGACTAGCGGGATATTACGAGCAGTACTTC.